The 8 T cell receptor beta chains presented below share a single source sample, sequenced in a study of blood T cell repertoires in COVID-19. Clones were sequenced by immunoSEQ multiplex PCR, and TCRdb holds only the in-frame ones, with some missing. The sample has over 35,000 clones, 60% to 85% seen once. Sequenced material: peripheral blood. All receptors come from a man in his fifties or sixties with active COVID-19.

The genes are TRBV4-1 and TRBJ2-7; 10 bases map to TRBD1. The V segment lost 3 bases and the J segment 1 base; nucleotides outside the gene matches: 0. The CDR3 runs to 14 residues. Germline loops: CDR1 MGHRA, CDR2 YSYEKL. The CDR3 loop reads CASSQGQGSYEQYF. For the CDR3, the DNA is TGCGCCAGCAGCCAGGGACAGGGGTCCTACGAGCAGTACTTC.

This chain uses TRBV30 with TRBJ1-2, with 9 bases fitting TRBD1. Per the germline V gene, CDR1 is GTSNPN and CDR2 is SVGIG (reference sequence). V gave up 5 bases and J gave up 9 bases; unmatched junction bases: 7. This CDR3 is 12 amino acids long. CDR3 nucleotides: TGTGCCTGGGGGATGGGGACAGGGAGCTACACCTTC. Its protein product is CAWGMGTGSYTF.

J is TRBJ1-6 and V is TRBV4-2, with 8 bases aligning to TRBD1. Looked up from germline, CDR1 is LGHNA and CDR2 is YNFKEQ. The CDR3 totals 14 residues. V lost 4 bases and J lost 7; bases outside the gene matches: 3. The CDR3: CASSLTGGNSPLHF. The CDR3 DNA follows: TGTGCCAGCAGCCTCACAGGGGGGAATTCACCCCTCCACTTT.

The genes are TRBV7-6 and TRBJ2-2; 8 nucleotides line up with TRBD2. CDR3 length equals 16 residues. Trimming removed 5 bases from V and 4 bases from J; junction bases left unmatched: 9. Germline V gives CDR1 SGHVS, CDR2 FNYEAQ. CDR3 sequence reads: CASSRTGGAGTGELFF. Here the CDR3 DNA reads TGTGCCAGCAGCCGTACGGGGGGGGCGGGCACCGGGGAGCTGTTTTTT.

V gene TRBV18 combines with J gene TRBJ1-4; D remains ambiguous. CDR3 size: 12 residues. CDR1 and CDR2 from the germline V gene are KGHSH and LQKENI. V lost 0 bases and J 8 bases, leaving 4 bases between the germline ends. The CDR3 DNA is TGTGCCAGCTCACCACCGAGCGAAAAACTGTTTTTT. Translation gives CASSPPSEKLFF.

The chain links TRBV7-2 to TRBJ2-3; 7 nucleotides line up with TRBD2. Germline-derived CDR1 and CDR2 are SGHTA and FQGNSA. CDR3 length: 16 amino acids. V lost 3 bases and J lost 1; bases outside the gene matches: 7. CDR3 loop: CASSFLRGVGTDTQYF. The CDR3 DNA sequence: TGTGCCAGCAGCTTTCTCCGGGGGGTCGGCACAGATACGCAGTATTTT.

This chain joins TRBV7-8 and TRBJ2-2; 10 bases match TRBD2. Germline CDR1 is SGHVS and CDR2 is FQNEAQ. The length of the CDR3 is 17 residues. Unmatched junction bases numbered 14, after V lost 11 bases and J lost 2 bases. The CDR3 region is CAATLGGTSVNTGELFF. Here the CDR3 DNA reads TGTGCCGCCACCCTAGGTGGGACTAGCGTTAACACCGGGGAGCTGTTTTTT.

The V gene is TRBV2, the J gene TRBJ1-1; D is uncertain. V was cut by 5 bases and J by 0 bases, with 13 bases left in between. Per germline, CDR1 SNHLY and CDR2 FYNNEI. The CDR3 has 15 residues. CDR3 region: CASSTREDLNTEAFF. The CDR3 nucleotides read TGTGCCAGCAGTACCCGGGAGGACTTGAACACTGAAGCTTTCTTT.